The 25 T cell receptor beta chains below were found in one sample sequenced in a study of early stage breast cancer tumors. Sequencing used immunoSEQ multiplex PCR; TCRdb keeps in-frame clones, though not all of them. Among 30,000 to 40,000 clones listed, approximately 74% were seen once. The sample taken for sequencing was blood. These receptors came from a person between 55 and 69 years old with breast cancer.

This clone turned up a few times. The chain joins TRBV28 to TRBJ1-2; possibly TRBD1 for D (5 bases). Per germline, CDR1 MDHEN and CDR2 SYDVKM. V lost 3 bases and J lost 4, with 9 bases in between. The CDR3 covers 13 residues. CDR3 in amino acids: CASSFIGGYGYTF. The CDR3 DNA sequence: TGTGCCAGCAGTTTTATTGGGGGCTATGGCTACACCTTC.

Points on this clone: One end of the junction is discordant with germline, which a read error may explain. The CDR3 region is CASSLQPGLNTDTQYF. The DNA for the CDR3 is TGTGCTAGCAGCTTACAACCGGGACTTAACACAGATACGCAGTATTTT. The chain has TRBV7-7 and TRBJ2-3, with D possibly being TRBD2 (6 bases). CDR3 length: 16 amino acids. The germline CDR1 and CDR2 sequences are SSHAT and FNYEAQ (reference sequence).

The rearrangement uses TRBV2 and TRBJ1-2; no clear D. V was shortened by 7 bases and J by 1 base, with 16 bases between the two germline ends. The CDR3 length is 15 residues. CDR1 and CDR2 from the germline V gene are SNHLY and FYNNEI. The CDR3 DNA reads TGTGCCAGCATTGGGCAGGTAGTTCTTAACTATGGCTACACCTTC. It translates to CASIGQVVLNYGYTF.

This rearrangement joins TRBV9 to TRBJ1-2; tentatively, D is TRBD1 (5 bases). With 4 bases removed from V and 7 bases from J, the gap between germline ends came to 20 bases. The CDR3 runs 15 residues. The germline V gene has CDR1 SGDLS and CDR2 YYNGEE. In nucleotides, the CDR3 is TGTGCCAGCAGCCCATCGGACTTCCTCGGGGGTGGCTACACCTTC. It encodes CASSPSDFLGGGYTF.

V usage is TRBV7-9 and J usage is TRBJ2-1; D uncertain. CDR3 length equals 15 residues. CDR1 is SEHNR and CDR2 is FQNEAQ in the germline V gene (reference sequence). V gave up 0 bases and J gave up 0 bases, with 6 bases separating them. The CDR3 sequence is CASSLARSSYNEQFF. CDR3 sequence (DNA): TGTGCCAGCAGCTTAGCCCGGAGCTCCTACAATGAGCAGTTCTTC.

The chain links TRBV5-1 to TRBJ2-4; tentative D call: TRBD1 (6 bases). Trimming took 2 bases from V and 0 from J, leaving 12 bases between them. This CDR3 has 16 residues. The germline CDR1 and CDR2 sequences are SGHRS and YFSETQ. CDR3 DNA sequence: TGCGCCAGCAGCTTTCAGGGGAGTGGAGCCAAAAACATTCAGTACTTC. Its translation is CASSFQGSGAKNIQYF.

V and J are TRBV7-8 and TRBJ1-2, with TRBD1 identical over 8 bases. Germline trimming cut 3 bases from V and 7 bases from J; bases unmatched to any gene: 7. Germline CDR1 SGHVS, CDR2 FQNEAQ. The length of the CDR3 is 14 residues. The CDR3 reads CASSFGQGSPGYTF. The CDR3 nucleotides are TGTGCCAGCAGCTTCGGACAGGGTTCCCCTGGCTACACCTTC.

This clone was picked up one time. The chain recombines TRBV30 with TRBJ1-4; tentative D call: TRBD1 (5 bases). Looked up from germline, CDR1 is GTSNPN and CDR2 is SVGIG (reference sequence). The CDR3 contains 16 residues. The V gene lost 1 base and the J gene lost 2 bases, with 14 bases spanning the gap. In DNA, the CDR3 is TGTGCCTGGAGTGCACCCCGTGGGGGGACTAATGAAAAACTGTTTTTT. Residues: CAWSAPRGGTNEKLFF.

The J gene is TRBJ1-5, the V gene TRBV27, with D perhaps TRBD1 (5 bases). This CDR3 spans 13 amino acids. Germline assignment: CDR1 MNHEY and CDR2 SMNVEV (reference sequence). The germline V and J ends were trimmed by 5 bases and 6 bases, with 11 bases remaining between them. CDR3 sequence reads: CASSALQGQPQHF. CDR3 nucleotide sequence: TGTGCCAGCAGTGCTCTCCAGGGTCAGCCCCAGCATTTT.

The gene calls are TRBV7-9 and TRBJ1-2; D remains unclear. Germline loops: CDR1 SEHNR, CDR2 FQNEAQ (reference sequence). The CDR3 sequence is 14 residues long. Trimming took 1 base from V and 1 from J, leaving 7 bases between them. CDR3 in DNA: TGTGCCAGCAGCTTAGTAGGAGTTAACTATGGCTACACCTTC. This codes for CASSLVGVNYGYTF.

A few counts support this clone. CDR3 sequence reads: CASSQETVAYEQYF. The CDR3, as DNA: TGTGCCAGCAGCCAAGAGACCGTAGCCTACGAGCAGTACTTC. The chain links TRBV4-2 to TRBJ2-7; no clear D gene. This CDR3 has 14 amino acids. With 0 bases removed from V and 2 bases from J, the gap between germline ends came to 8 bases. Germline CDR1 LGHNA, CDR2 YNFKEQ.

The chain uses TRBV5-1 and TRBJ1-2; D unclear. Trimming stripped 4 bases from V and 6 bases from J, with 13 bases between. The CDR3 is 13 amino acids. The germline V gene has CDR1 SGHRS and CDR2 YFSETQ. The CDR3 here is CASSLNEEDGYTF. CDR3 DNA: TGCGCCAGCAGCCTTAATGAGGAGGATGGCTACACCTTC.

CDR3 DNA: TGTGCCAGCAGCTTAGAGGGGTCAAGCACAGATACGCAGTATTTT. Protein product: CASSLEGSSTDTQYF. The rearrangement joins TRBV5-4 to TRBJ2-3; tentatively, D is TRBD1 or TRBD2 (5 bases each). This CDR3 spans 15 amino acids. Germline V gene lookup returns CDR1 SGHNT and CDR2 YYREEE (reference sequence). V lost 2 bases, J lost 0 bases, and 10 bases lay in between.

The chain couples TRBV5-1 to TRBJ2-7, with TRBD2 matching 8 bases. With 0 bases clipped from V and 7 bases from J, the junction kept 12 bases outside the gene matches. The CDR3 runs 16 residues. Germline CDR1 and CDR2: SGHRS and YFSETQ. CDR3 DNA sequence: TGCGCCAGCAGCTTGGGTGTCCGGGGGGGCCTTAGTGAGCAGTACTTC. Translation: CASSLGVRGGLSEQYF.

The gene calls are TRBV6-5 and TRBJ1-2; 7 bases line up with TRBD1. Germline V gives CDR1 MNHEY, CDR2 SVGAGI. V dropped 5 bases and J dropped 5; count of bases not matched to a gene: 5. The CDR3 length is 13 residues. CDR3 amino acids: CASSRTGDYGYTF. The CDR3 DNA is TGTGCCAGCAGTCGGACAGGCGATTATGGCTACACCTTC.

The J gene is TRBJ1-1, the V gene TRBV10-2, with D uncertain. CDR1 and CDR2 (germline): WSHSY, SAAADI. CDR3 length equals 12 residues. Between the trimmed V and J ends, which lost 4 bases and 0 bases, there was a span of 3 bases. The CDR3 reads CASSALNTEAFF. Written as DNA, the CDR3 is TGCGCCAGCAGTGCGCTGAACACTGAAGCTTTCTTT.

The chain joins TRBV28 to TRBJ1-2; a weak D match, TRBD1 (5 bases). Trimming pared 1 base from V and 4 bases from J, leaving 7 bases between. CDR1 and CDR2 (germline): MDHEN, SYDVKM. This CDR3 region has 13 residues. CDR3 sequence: CASSLLTVYGYTF. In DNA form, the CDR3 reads TGTGCCAGCAGTTTATTGACAGTCTATGGCTACACCTTC.

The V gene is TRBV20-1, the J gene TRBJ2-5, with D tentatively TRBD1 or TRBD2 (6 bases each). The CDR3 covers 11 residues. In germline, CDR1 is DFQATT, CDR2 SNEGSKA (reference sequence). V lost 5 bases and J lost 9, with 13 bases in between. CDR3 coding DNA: TGCAGTGCTCGGGGGCCCGCGGCCCAGTACTTC. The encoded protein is CSARGPAAQYF.

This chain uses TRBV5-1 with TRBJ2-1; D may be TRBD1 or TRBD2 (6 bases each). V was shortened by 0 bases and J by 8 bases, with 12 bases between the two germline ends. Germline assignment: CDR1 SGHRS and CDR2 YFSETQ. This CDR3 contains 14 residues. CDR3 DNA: TGCGCCAGCAGCTTGGAAGGGGGGCAGGATGAGCAGTTCTTC. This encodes CASSLEGGQDEQFF.

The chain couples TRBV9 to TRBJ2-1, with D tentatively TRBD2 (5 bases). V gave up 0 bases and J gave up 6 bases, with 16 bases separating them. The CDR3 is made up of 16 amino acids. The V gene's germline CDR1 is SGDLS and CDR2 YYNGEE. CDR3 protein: CASSVEGLASFNEQFF. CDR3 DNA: TGTGCCAGCAGCGTAGAAGGTCTAGCAAGTTTCAATGAGCAGTTCTTC.

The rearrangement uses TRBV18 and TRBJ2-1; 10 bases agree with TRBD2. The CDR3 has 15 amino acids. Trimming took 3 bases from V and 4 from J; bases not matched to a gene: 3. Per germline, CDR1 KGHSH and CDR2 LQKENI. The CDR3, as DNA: TGTGCCAGCTCACCGTCTAGCGGGAGTTACAATGAGCAGTTCTTC. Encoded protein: CASSPSSGSYNEQFF.

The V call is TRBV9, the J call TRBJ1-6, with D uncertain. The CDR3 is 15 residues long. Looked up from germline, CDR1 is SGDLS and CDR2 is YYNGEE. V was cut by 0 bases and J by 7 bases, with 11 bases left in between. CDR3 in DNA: TGTGCCAGCAGCGTAGAGTCGTCCCGGAATTCACCCCTCCACTTT. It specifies CASSVESSRNSPLHF.

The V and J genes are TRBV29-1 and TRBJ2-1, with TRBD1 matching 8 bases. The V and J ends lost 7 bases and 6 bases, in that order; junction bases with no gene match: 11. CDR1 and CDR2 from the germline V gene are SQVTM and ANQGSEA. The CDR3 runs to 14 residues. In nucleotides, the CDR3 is TGCAGCGCTTACCAGGGGGCGGACCTCAATGAGCAGTTCTTC. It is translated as CSAYQGADLNEQFF.

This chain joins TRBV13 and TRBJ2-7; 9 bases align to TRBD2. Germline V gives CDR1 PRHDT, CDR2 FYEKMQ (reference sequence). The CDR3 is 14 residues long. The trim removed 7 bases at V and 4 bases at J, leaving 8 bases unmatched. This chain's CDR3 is CASNTGTSRYEQYF. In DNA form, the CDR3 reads TGTGCCAGCAACACCGGGACTAGCCGTTACGAGCAGTACTTC.

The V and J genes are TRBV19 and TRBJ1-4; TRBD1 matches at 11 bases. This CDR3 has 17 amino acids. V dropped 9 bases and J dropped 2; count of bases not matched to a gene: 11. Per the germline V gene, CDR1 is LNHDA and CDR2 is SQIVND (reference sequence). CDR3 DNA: TGTGCCAGCAATAAACCGGGACAGGGGGGGACTAATGAAAAACTGTTTTTT. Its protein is CASNKPGQGGTNEKLFF.